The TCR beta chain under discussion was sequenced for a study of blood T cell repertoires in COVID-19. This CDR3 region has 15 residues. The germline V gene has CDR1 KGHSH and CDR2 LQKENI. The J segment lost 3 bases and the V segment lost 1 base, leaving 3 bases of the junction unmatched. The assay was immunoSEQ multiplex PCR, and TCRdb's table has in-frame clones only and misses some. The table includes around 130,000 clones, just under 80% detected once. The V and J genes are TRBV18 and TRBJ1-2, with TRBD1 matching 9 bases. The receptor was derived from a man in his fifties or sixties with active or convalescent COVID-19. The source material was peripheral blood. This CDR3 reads CASSPQTGGDYGYTF. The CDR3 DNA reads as TGTGCCAGCTCACCACAGACAGGGGGTGACTATGGCTACACCTTC.